This T cell receptor (beta chain) was identified during a study of OX40 agonist ivuxolimab in advanced cancers. Study-level results: Certain nonresponders likewise exhibited a low normalized T-cell clonal expansion.

The junction had 13 bases not matched to a gene; V was cut back by 5 bases and J by 5 bases. The CDR3 extends over 16 amino acids. CDR1 SGHTA and CDR2 FQGNSA come from the germline V gene. Worth noting for this clone: Its antigen is unidentified.

Assay: immunoSEQ multiplex PCR; the TCRdb copy retains only in-frame clones and omits some. The sample comprises roughly 17,000 clones, 86% of which are singletons, and 3.5% to 4% rests with the top ten. Sequencing used CD4+ or CD8+ T cells sorted from blood, obtained in a trial of the OX40 agonist ivuxolimab. This receptor was taken from an adult with an advanced solid tumor such as melanoma, head and neck, liver or kidney cancer. This chain joins TRBV7-2 and TRBJ2-7; 9 nucleotides agree with TRBD2. Here the CDR3 DNA reads TGTGCCAGCAGCGCCCAACCAGCGGGAGGATCCCACGAGCAGTACTTC. This codes for CASSAQPAGGSHEQYF.